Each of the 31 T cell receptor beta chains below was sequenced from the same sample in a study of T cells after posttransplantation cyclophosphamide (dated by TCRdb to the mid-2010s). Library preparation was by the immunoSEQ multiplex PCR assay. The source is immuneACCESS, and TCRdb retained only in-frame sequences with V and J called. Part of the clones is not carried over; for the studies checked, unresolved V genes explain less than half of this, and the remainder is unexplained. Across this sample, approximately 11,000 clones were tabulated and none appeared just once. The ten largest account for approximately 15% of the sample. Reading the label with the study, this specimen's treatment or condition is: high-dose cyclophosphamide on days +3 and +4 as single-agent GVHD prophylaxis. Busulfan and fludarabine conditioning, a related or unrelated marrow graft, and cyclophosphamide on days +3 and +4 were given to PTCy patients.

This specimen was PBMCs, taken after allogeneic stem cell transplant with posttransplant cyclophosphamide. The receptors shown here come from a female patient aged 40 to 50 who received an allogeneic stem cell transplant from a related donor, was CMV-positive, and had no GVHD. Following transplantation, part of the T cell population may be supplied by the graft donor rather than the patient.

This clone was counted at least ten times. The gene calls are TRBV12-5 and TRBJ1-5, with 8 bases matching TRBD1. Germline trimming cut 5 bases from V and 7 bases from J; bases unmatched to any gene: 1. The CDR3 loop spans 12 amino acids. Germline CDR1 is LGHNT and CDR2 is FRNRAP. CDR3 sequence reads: CASGQGAQPQHF. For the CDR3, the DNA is TGTGCTAGTGGTCAGGGGGCACAGCCCCAGCATTTT. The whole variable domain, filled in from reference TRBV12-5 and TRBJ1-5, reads DARVTQTPRHKVTEMGQEVTMRCQPILGHNTVFWYRQTMMQGLELLAYFRNRAPLDDSGMPKDRFSAEMPDATLATLKIQPSEPRDSAVYFCASGQGAQPQHFGDGTRLSIL.

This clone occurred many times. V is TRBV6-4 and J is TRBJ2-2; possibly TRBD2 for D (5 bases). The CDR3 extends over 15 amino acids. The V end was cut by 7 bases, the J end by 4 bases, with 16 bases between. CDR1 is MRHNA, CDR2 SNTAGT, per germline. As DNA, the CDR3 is TGTGCCAGCACCCGGGAAGGATCGGGCACCGGGGAGCTGTTTTTT. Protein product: CASTREGSGTGELFF.

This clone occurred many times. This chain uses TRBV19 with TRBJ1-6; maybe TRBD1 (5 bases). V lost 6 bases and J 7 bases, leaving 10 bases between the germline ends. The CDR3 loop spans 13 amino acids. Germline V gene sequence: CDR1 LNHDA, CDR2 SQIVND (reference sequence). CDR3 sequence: CASRWQGNSPLHF. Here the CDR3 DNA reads TGTGCCAGTAGATGGCAGGGCAATTCACCCCTCCACTTT. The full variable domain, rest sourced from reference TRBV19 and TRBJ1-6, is DGGITQSPKYLFRKEGQNVTLSCEQNLNHDAMYWYRQDPGQGLRLIYYSQIVNDFQKGDIAEGYSVSREKKESFPLTVTSAQKNPTAFYLCASRWQGNSPLHFGNGTRLTVT.

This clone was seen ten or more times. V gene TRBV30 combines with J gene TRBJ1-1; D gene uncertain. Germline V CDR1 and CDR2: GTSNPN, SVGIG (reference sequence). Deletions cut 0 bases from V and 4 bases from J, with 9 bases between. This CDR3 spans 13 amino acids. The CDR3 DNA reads TGTGCCTGGAGTGTAGCCGGAGGCACTGAAGCTTTCTTT. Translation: CAWSVAGGTEAFF. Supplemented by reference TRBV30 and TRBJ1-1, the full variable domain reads SQTIHQWPATLVQPVGSPLSLECTVEGTSNPNLYWYRQAAGRGLQLLFYSVGIGQISSEVPQNLSASRPQDRQFILSSKKLLLSDSGFYLCAWSVAGGTEAFFGQGTRLTVV.

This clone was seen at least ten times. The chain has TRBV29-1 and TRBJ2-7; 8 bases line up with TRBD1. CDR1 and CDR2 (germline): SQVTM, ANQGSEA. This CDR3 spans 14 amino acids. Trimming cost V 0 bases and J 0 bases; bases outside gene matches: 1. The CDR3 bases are TGCAGCGTTGAAGACAGGGGGCACTCCTACGAGCAGTACTTC. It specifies CSVEDRGHSYEQYF.

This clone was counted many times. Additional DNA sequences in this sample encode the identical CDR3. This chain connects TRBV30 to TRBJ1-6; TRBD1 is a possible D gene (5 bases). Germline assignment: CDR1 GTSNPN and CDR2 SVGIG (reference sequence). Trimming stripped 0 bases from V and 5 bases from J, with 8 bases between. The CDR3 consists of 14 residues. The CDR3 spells CAWSVDSNNSPLHF. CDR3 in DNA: TGTGCCTGGAGTGTAGACAGTAATAATTCACCCCTCCACTTT.

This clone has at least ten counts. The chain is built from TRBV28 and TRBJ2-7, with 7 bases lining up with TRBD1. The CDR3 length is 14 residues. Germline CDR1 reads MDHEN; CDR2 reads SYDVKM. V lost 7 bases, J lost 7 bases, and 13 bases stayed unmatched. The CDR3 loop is CASINSDRVGEQYF. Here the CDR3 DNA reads TGTGCCAGCATCAATTCCGACAGGGTAGGTGAGCAGTACTTC.

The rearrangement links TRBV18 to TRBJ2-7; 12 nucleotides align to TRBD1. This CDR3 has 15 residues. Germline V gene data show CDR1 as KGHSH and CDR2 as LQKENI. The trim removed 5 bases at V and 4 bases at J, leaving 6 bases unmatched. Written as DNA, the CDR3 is TGTGCCAGCTCAACTGGGACAGGGGGCGCATACGAGCAGTACTTC. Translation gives CASSTGTGGAYEQYF.

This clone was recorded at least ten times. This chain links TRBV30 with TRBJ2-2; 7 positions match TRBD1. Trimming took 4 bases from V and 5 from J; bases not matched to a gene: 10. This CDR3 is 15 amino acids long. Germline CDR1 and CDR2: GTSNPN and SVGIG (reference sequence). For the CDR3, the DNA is TGTGCCTGGACCAGGGGGAGACTTGGGACCGGGGAGCTGTTTTTT. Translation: CAWTRGRLGTGELFF.

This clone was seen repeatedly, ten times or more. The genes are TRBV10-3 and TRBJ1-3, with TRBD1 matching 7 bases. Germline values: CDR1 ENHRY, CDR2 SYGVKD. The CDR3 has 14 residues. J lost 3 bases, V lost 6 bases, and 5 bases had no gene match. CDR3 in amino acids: CAIRAAGGGNTIYF. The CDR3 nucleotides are TGTGCCATCAGGGCCGCAGGGGGTGGAAACACCATATATTTT.

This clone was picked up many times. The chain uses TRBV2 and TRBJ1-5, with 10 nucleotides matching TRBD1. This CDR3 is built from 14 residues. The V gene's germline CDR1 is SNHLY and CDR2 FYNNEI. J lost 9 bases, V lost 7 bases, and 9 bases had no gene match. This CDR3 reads CASTLVGQGSPQHF. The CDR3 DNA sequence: TGTGCCAGCACCCTGGTGGGACAGGGGTCGCCCCAGCATTTT.

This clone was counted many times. The CDR3 DNA reads as TGTGCCTGGAGTGGCGGGGGGCACAATGAGCAGTTCTTC. Translating gives CAWSGGGHNEQFF. The chain is built from TRBV30 and TRBJ2-1; 8 nucleotides line up with TRBD2. CDR3 length: 13 residues. V shed 1 base, J shed 5 bases, and the junction held 1 base outside the gene matches. The germline V gene has CDR1 GTSNPN and CDR2 SVGIG (reference sequence).

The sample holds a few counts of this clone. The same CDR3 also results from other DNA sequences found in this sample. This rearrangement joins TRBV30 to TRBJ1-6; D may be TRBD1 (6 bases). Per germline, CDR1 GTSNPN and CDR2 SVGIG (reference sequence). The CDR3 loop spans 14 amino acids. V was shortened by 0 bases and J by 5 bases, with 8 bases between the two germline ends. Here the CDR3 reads CAWSVDSNNSPLHF. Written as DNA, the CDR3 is TGTGCCTGGAGTGTGGACAGCAATAATTCACCCCTCCACTTT.

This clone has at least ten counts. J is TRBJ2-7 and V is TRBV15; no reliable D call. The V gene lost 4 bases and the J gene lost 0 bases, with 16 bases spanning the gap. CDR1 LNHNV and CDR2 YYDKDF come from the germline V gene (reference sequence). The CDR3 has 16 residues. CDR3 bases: TGTGCCACCAGCATCCCCCGGGTTAAGAGCTCCTACGAGCAGTACTTC. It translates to CATSIPRVKSSYEQYF.

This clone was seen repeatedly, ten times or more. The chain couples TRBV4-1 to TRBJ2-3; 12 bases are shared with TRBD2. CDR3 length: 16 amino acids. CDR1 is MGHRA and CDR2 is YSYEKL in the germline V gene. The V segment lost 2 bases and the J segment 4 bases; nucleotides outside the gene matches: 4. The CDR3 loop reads CASSQLLAGGADTQYF. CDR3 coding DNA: TGCGCCAGCAGCCAACTTCTAGCGGGGGGGGCAGATACGCAGTATTTT.

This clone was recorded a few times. Here the CDR3 reads CASSLRGMNTEAFF. The CDR3 bases are TGTGCCAGCAGCCTTAGGGGGATGAACACTGAAGCTTTCTTT. This rearrangement joins TRBV6-5 to TRBJ1-1; the D gene is possibly TRBD1 (6 bases). The CDR3 contains 14 residues. The V and J ends lost 6 bases and 0 bases respectively, with 11 bases between them. In germline, CDR1 is MNHEY, CDR2 SVGAGI.

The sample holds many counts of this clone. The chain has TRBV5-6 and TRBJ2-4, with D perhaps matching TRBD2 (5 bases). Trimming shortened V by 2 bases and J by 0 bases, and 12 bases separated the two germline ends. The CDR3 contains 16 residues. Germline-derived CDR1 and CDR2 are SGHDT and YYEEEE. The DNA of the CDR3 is TGTGCCAGCAGCTTCCGGGGTATCCAAGCCAAAAACATTCAGTACTTC. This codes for CASSFRGIQAKNIQYF.

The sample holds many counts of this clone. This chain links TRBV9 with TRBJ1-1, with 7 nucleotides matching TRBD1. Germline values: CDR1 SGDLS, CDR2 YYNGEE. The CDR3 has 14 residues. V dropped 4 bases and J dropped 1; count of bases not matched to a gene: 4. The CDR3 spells CASSPQGGNTEAFF. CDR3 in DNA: TGTGCCAGCAGCCCCCAGGGGGGGAACACTGAAGCTTTCTTT. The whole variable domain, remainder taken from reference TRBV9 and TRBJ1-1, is DSGVTQTPKHLITATGQRVTLRCSPRSGDLSVYWYQQSLDQGLQFLIQYYNGEERAKGNILERFSAQQFPDLHSELNLSSLELGDSALYFCASSPQGGNTEAFFGQGTRLTVV.

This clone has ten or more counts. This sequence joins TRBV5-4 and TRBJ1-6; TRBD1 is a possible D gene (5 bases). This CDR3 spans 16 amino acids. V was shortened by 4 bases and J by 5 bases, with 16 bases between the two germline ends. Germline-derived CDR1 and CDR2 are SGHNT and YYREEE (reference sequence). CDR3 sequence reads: CASSKDGGVNNSPLHF. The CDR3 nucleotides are TGTGCCAGCAGCAAAGACGGGGGGGTGAATAATTCACCCCTCCACTTT.

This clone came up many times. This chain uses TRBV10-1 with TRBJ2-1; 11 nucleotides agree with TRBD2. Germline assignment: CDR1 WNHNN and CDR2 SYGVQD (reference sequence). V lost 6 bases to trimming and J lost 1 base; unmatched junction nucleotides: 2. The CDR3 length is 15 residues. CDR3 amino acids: CASSWTSGSYNEQFF. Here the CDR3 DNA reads TGCGCCAGCAGCTGGACTAGCGGGTCCTACAATGAGCAGTTCTTC.

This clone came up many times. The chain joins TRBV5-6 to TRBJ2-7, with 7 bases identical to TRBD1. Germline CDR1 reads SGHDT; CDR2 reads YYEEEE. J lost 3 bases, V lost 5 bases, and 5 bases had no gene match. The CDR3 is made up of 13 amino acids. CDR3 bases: TGTGCCAGCAGTAAGACAGGGAGCTACGAGCAGTACTTC. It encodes CASSKTGSYEQYF.

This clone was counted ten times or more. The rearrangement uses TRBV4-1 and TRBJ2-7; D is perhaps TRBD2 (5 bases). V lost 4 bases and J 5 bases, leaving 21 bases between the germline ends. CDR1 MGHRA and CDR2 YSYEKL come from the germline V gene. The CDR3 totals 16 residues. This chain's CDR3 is CASSRLPGKAIHEQYF. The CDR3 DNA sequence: TGCGCCAGCAGCCGCTTACCCGGGAAGGCCATCCACGAGCAGTACTTC.

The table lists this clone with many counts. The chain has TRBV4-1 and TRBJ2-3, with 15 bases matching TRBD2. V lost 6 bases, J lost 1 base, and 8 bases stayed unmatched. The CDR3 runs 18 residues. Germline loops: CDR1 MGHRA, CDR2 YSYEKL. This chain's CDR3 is CASRSGLAGGTGTDTQYF. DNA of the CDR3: TGCGCCAGCAGATCTGGACTAGCGGGGGGGACAGGCACAGATACGCAGTATTTT.

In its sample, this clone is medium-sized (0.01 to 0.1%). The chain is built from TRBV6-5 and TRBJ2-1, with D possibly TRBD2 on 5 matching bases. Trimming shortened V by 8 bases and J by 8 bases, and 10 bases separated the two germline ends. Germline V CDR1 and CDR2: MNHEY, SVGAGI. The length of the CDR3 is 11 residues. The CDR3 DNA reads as TGTGCCAGCGGGGTAGCGCATGAGCAGTTCTTC. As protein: CASGVAHEQFF.

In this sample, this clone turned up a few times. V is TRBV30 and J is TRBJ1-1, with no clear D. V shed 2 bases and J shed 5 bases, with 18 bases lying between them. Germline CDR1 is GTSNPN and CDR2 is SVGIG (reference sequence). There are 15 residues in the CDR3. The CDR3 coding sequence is TGTGCCTGGAGTCCACGTGGTTCAGGCTGGACTGAAGCTTTCTTT. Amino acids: CAWSPRGSGWTEAFF.

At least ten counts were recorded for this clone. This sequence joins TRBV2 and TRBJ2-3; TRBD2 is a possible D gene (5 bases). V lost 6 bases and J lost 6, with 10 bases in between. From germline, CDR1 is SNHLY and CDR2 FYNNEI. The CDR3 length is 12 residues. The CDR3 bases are TGTGCCAGCAGAACCACGGGGGATACGCAGTATTTT. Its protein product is CASRTTGDTQYF.

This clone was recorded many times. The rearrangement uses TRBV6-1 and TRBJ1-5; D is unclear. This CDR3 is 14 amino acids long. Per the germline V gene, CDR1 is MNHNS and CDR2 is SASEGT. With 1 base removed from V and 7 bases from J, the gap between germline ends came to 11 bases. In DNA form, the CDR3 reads TGTGCCAGCAGTGAAGGAGGGTGGAGGCAGCCCCAGCATTTT. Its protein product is CASSEGGWRQPQHF.

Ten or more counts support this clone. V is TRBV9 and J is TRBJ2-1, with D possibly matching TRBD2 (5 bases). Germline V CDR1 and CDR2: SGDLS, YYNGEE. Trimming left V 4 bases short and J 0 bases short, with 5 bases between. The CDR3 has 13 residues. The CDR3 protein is CASSRDSYNEQFF. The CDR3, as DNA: TGTGCCAGCAGCCGGGACTCCTACAATGAGCAGTTCTTC.

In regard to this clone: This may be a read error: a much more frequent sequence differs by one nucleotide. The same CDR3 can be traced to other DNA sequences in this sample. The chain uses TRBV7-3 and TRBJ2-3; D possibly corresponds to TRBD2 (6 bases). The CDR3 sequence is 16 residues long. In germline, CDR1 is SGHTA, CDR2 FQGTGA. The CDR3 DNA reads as TGTGCCAGCAGGAACGGGGGAGACTGCCAGGTAGATACGCAGTACTTT. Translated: CASRNGGDCQVDTQYF.

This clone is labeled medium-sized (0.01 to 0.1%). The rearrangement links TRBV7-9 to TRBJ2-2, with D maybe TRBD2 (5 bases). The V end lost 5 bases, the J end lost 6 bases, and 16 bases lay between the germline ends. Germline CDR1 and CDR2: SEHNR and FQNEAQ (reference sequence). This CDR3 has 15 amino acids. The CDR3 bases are TGTGCCAGCAGCGCAGCGCTAGAGGGTGCCGGGGAGCTGTTTTTT. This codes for CASSAALEGAGELFF.

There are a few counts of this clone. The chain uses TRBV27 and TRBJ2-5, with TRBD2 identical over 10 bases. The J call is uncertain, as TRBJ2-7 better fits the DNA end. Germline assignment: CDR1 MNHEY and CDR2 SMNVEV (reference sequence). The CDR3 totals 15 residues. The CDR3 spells CASSPGLAVSYEQYF. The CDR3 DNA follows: TGTGCCAGCAGTCCCGGACTAGCGGTCTCCTACGAGCAGTACTTC.